These T cell receptor beta chains were read from a single sample in a study of CD8+ T cells in alopecia areata. This table comes from immunoSEQ multiplex PCR, and its TCRdb copy is limited to in-frame clones, with some not included. Of around 120,000 clones listed, around 60% are singletons. The sequencing used CD4+ T cells sorted from blood, collected at week 4, from a patient treated with tofacitinib. The receptors shown here come from a human donor with alopecia areata. Each CDR3 is given with its conserved first and last residue. D genes are given only for firm matches. Clone size is shown for a subset of rows, as once, few, many or a class of expanded clone.

cdr3_length,d_call,clone_size,v_call,j_call,cdr3_aa,cdr3_nt
17,-,-,TRBV10-3,TRBJ1-6,CAISEFIPGPKSSPLHF,TGTGCCATCAGTGAGTTTATTCCGGGACCTAAAAGTTCACCCCTCCACTTT
12,TRBD1,-,TRBV7-9,TRBJ2-5,CAGGQAGETQYF,TGTGCCGGAGGACAGGCGGGCGAGACCCAGTACTTC
14,-,few,TRBV7-2,TRBJ2-7,CASSLSRGIYEQYF,TGTGCCAGCAGCTTAAGCCGGGGGATCTACGAGCAGTACTTC
15,-,-,TRBV15,TRBJ2-7,CATPWSGGLSYEQYF,TGTGCCACCCCCTGGAGTGGGGGACTCTCCTACGAGCAGTACTTC
15,-,-,TRBV29-1,TRBJ2-2,CSVGQASLNTGELFF,TGCAGCGTTGGACAGGCAAGCTTGAACACCGGGGAGCTGTTTTTT
13,-,few,TRBV30,TRBJ1-5,CAWRSPGDQPQHF,TGTGCCTGGAGGTCCCCGGGGGATCAGCCCCAGCATTTT
16,TRBD1,-,TRBV7-8,TRBJ1-2,CASSPTPQGANYGYTF,TGTGCCAGCAGCCCTACTCCACAGGGGGCTAACTATGGCTACACCTTC
12,TRBD2,-,TRBV29-1,TRBJ2-5,CSVGGGRETQYF,TGCAGCGTTGGGGGGGGTCGGGAGACCCAGTACTTC
14,-,-,TRBV29-1,TRBJ2-2,CSVDDNAGAGELFF,TGCAGCGTTGACGATAATGCGGGCGCCGGGGAGCTGTTTTTT
12,-,-,TRBV18,TRBJ1-1,CASSPLDTEAFF,TGTGCCAGCTCACCACTAGACACTGAAGCTTTCTTT
14,-,-,TRBV6-6,TRBJ2-1,CASSYRGEYNEQFF,TGTGCCAGCAGTTATCGGGGCGAGTACAATGAGCAGTTCTTC
15,-,once,TRBV5-1,TRBJ2-1,CASSPTKMSYNEQFF,TGCGCCAGCAGCCCGACTAAAATGTCCTACAATGAGCAGTTCTTC
16,-,few,TRBV27,TRBJ2-2,CANKRPDYTNTGELFF,TGTGCCAACAAGAGACCAGACTACACGAACACCGGGGAGCTGTTTTTT
11,-,-,TRBV29-1,TRBJ1-1,CSGHDTGEAFF,TGCAGCGGCCACGACACTGGAGAAGCTTTCTTT
14,-,-,TRBV27,TRBJ1-5,CASSLEGYGQPQHF,TGTGCCAGCAGTTTAGAAGGGTACGGACAGCCCCAGCATTTT
14,TRBD1,-,TRBV5-1,TRBJ2-3,CASSPDRSTDTQYF,TGCGCCAGCAGCCCGGACAGGAGCACAGATACGCAGTATTTT
16,-,-,TRBV4-2,TRBJ2-1,CASSQDIRTSYNEQFF,TGTGCCAGCAGCCAAGATATCCGGACGTCCTACAATGAGCAGTTCTTC
15,-,few,TRBV11-2,TRBJ1-2,CASSFGRGNNYGYTF,TGTGCCAGCAGCTTTGGGCGTGGAAATAACTATGGCTACACCTTC
14,-,few,TRBV9,TRBJ1-6,CASSVGNYGSPLHF,TGTGCCAGCAGCGTAGGGAATTATGGTTCACCCCTCCACTTT
13,-,-,TRBV7-3,TRBJ2-1,CASSLTSAGEQFF,TGTGCCAGCAGCTTAACGTCGGCGGGTGAGCAGTTCTTC
15,-,-,TRBV25-1,TRBJ2-7,CASSESGGGTYEQYF,TGTGCCAGCAGTGAATCTGGGGGCGGGACCTACGAGCAGTACTTC
15,-,-,TRBV18,TRBJ2-1,CASSPPSGVHNEQFF,TGTGCCAGCTCACCACCATCCGGAGTACACAATGAGCAGTTCTTC
15,TRBD1,once,TRBV5-1,TRBJ2-5,CASSPLGQFQETQYF,TGCGCCAGCAGCCCACTGGGACAGTTCCAAGAGACCCAGTACTTC
16,TRBD1,-,TRBV9,TRBJ1-1,CASSDGTGGTNTEAFF,TGTGCCAGCAGCGATGGGACAGGGGGCACGAACACTGAAGCTTTCTTT
13,-,-,TRBV30,TRBJ1-5,CAWDRGGNQPQHF,TGTGCCTGGGATCGAGGGGGCAATCAGCCCCAGCATTTT
13,TRBD2,few,TRBV29-1,TRBJ2-3,CSGASGGRNTQYF,TGCAGCGGGGCCAGCGGGGGTCGAAATACGCAGTATTTT
12,-,-,TRBV7-9,TRBJ1-2,CASSLRVEGYTF,TGTGCCAGCAGCTTAAGGGTAGAGGGCTACACCTTC
13,-,once,TRBV29-1,TRBJ1-2,CSVEVETDYGYTF,TGCAGCGTTGAGGTCGAGACAGACTATGGCTACACCTTC
15,-,few,TRBV7-2,TRBJ2-1,CASSSGLGPFNEQFF,TGTGCCAGCAGCTCGGGACTCGGCCCCTTCAATGAGCAGTTCTTC
15,-,many,TRBV2,TRBJ2-4,CASSKTDATKNIQYF,TGTGCCAGCAGTAAAACGGACGCTACCAAAAACATTCAGTACTTC
14,-,-,TRBV6-6,TRBJ2-5,CASSYRLDGETQYF,TGTGCCAGCAGTTACCGACTGGACGGGGAGACCCAGTACTTC
16,-,-,TRBV5-4,TRBJ2-2,CASSLSSGDNTGELFF,TGTGCCAGCAGCTTGTCTTCCGGGGACAACACCGGGGAGCTGTTTTTT
13,-,-,TRBV5-1,TRBJ1-2,CASSPLGSYGYTF,TGCGCCAGCAGCCCACTGGGGTCCTATGGCTACACCTTC
15,-,-,TRBV5-1,TRBJ2-2,CASSLDAGNTGELFF,TGCGCCAGCAGCTTGGATGCGGGCAACACCGGGGAGCTGTTTTTT
13,-,-,TRBV15,TRBJ2-7,CATSRTDDHEQYF,TGTGCCACCAGCAGAACAGACGACCACGAGCAGTACTTC
15,TRBD2,few,TRBV28,TRBJ2-7,CASSLGLDSSYEQYF,TGTGCCAGCAGTTTAGGACTAGACAGCTCCTACGAGCAGTACTTC
12,-,-,TRBV25-1,TRBJ2-3,CASSQVADTQYF,TGTGCCAGCAGTCAAGTGGCAGATACGCAGTATTTT
11,-,-,TRBV30,TRBJ2-1,CAWISYNEQFF,TGTGCCTGGATAAGCTACAATGAGCAGTTCTTC
13,-,-,TRBV29-1,TRBJ1-5,CSVVRENGQPQHF,TGCAGCGTCGTCCGGGAAAATGGTCAGCCCCAGCATTTT
16,-,few,TRBV25-1,TRBJ1-3,CASSEWVGGVGNTIYF,TGTGCCAGCAGTGAATGGGTTGGCGGGGTCGGAAACACCATATATTTT
14,TRBD1,-,TRBV5-1,TRBJ1-5,CASSPDRGGQPQHF,TGCGCCAGCAGCCCCGACAGGGGAGGTCAGCCCCAGCATTTT
14,-,-,TRBV5-1,TRBJ1-3,CASSFRGQGNTIYF,TGCGCCAGCAGCTTTCGGGGGCAAGGAAACACCATATATTTT
16,-,-,TRBV2,TRBJ2-5,CASSDGAGGPQETQYF,TGTGCCAGCAGTGACGGGGCAGGGGGGCCCCAAGAGACCCAGTACTTC
14,TRBD1,-,TRBV19,TRBJ1-1,CASSAGRDRGEAFF,TGTGCCAGTAGTGCGGGCCGGGACAGAGGTGAAGCTTTCTTT
14,-,few,TRBV5-4,TRBJ1-4,CASSLSGAREKLFF,TGTGCCAGCAGCTTGTCAGGGGCACGCGAAAAACTGTTTTTT
15,TRBD1,few,TRBV7-9,TRBJ2-2,CASTKTGVLSGELFF,TGTGCCAGCACCAAGACAGGGGTATTATCCGGGGAGCTGTTTTTT
14,-,few,TRBV5-1,TRBJ2-3,CASSLGGLTDTQYF,TGCGCCAGCAGCTTAGGAGGACTCACAGATACGCAGTATTTT
13,-,-,TRBV29-1,TRBJ1-2,CSVETGRGSGYTF,TGCAGCGTTGAGACAGGAAGGGGCTCTGGCTACACCTTC
14,-,-,TRBV7-3,TRBJ2-5,CASSFQGGKETQYF,TGTGCCAGCAGCTTCCAGGGTGGGAAAGAGACCCAGTACTTC
12,-,-,TRBV7-9,TRBJ2-4,CASSLTRDIQYF,TGTGCCAGCAGCTTAACTAGAGACATTCAGTACTTC
13,TRBD1,-,TRBV30,TRBJ1-2,CAWAQGSNYGYTF,TGTGCCTGGGCACAGGGGTCTAACTATGGCTACACCTTC
13,TRBD2,-,TRBV25-1,TRBJ2-5,CASSPGREETQYF,TGTGCCAGCAGTCCCGGGAGGGAAGAGACCCAGTACTTC
12,-,-,TRBV30,TRBJ2-1,CAWARDEDEQFF,TGTGCCTGGGCCCGGGATGAGGATGAGCAGTTCTTC
15,TRBD2,-,TRBV5-1,TRBJ2-5,CASSSLAGEGETQYF,TGCGCCAGCAGCTCACTAGCGGGAGAAGGAGAGACCCAGTACTTC
14,-,-,TRBV7-2,TRBJ2-5,CASSLGRVPETQYF,TGTGCCAGCAGCTTAGGCAGGGTCCCAGAGACCCAGTACTTC